This T cell receptor beta chain was found in a study of technical replicates of blood from a handful of donors. The method was immunoSEQ multiplex PCR; TCRdb's version includes in-frame clones alone and lacks a portion of them. The table lists around 63,000 clones, 80% to 95% of them singletons, with 4.3% in the top ten. Trimming cost V 4 bases and J 6 bases; bases outside gene matches: 6. CDR1 and CDR2 (germline): ENHRY, SYGVKD. There are 15 residues in the CDR3. What was sequenced was PBMCs. The sequence came from a human donor in good health. Some clones in this sample may be carry-over from other donors' samples. The rearrangement links TRBV10-3 to TRBJ2-1; 10 bases agree with TRBD2. CDR3 sequence (DNA): TGTGCCATCAGTGGAGGTAGCGGGAGGACCAATGAGCAGTTCTTC. Translated, it gives CAISGGSGRTNEQFF.